One and the same sample provided the 28 T cell receptor beta chains below, sequenced in a study of type 1 and type 2 diabetes patients. Amplification started from genomic DNA. The TCR beta CDR3 region was amplified using 30 forward and 13 reverse primers. In TCRdb, the multiplex PCR reads were re-called with MiXCR into one record per CDR3 protein. The top ten clones hold roughly an eighth of a sample with a few hundred thousand distinct CDR3 sequences, approximately 45% of them seen once. Sequenced input: peripheral blood mononuclear cells (PBMCs). Receptor source: a man between 18 and 29 years old with type 2 diabetes.

The rearrangement uses TRBV9 and TRBJ2-2; D is unclear. This CDR3 is built from 16 residues. CDR1 SGDLS and CDR2 YYNGEE come from the germline V gene. Trimming removed 0 bases at V and 4 bases at J, with 13 bases between. CDR3 DNA sequence: TGTGCCAGCAGCGTAGGCGGTGGGTTGATCACCGGGGAGCTGTTTTTT. Translated: CASSVGGGLITGELFF.

The rearrangement links TRBV12-3 or TRBV12-4 to TRBJ2-1; perhaps TRBD2 as D (5 bases). This CDR3 is 15 amino acids long. Deletions cut 5 bases from V and 5 bases from J, with 16 bases between. The CDR3 DNA reads TGTGCCAGCAGTCCAAATGATCTCGGGGACAATGAGCAGTTCTTC. Translating it yields CASSPNDLGDNEQFF.

The chain joins TRBV6-5 to TRBJ2-5, with D perhaps TRBD2 (5 bases). The CDR3 is 13 amino acids. Germline V gives CDR1 MNHEY, CDR2 SVGAGI. V shed 6 bases and J shed 7 bases, with 15 bases lying between them. The CDR3 region has the DNA TGTGCCAGCAGGAGGGCGGTAGGAGGGACCCAGTACTTC. It translates to CASRRAVGGTQYF.

This clonotype was counted ten times or more. The V call is TRBV30, the J call TRBJ1-1, with D maybe TRBD1 (5 bases). The germline V and J ends were trimmed by 5 bases and 6 bases, with 19 bases remaining between them. Germline CDR1 reads GTSNPN; CDR2 reads SVGIG (reference sequence). This CDR3 has 14 amino acids. CDR3 in amino acids: CAWVFEGNRAEAFF. As DNA, the CDR3 is TGTGCCTGGGTTTTCGAGGGGAATAGGGCTGAAGCTTTCTTT.

The chain carries TRBV20-1 and TRBJ2-2; D call uncertain. The CDR3 length is 12 residues. CDR1 is DFQATT and CDR2 is SNEGSKA in the germline V gene (reference sequence). The CDR3: CSIEVDTGELFF. For the CDR3, the DNA is TGCAGCATTGAGGTGGACACCGGGGAGCTGTTTTTT.

The gene calls are TRBV4-1 and TRBJ1-4, with D hard to call. The germline V gene encodes CDR1 MGHRA and CDR2 YSYEKL. The CDR3 covers 15 residues. V was clipped by 0 bases and J by 8 bases, with 13 bases between them. CDR3 residues: CASSQDRGKGEKLFF. CDR3 in DNA: TGCGCCAGCAGCCAAGATCGAGGTAAGGGCGAAAAACTGTTTTTT.

This chain connects TRBV19 to TRBJ2-1, with 8 bases that match TRBD1. The germline V gene has CDR1 LNHDA and CDR2 SQIVND (reference sequence). The CDR3 contains 14 residues. The junction had 5 bases not matched to a gene; V was cut back by 4 bases and J by 6 bases. The CDR3 DNA reads TGTGCCAGTAGTAGCGGACAGGGTACCAATGAGCAGTTCTTC. Translation gives CASSSGQGTNEQFF.

The rearrangement uses TRBV15 and TRBJ2-2; possible D gene TRBD2, 7 bases. Per the germline V gene, CDR1 is LNHNV and CDR2 is YYDKDF (reference sequence). Between the trimmed V and J ends, which lost 0 bases and 2 bases, there was a span of 16 bases. This CDR3 is 18 amino acids long. Written as DNA, the CDR3 is TGTGCCACCAGCAGAGATCCGGGGGGCCGGGCTAACACCGGGGAGCTGTTTTTT. Encoded protein: CATSRDPGGRANTGELFF. Variable domain in full (rest from reference TRBV15 and TRBJ2-2): DAMVIQNPRYQVTQFGKPVTLSCSQTLNHNVMYWYQQKSSQAPKLLFHYYDKDFNNEADTPDNFQSRRPNTSFCFLDIRSPGLGDTAMYLCATSRDPGGRANTGELFFGEGSRLTVL.

The chain is built from TRBV12-3 or TRBV12-4 and TRBJ2-6; D is ambiguous. The CDR3 runs 19 residues. Trimming took off 4 bases at V and 0 bases at J, with 19 bases between the two ends. The CDR3, as DNA: TGTGCCAGCAGTTACTCGAGGCACACCATTCCCTCTGGGGCCAACGTCCTGACTTTC. Its protein product is CASSYSRHTIPSGANVLTF.

CDR3: CASSQRPGQGAYEQYF. The DNA of the CDR3 is TGTGCCAGCAGCCAACGACCGGGACAGGGTGCCTACGAGCAGTACTTC. The rearrangement links TRBV14 to TRBJ2-7, with 9 bases that match TRBD1. The V gene's germline CDR1 is SGHDN and CDR2 FVKESK. The CDR3 sequence is 16 residues long. V dropped 2 bases and J dropped 2; count of bases not matched to a gene: 7.

The sample holds a few counts of this clonotype. The chain employs TRBV30 and TRBJ2-3, with 11 bases matching TRBD2. The germline gives CDR1 GTSNPN, CDR2 SVGIG (reference sequence). The CDR3 covers 17 residues. Trimming cost V 1 base and J 2 bases; bases outside gene matches: 8. CDR3 nucleotide sequence: TGTGCCTGGAGTGCCCTAGGGACTAGCGGTCTCACAGATACGCAGTATTTT. Residues: CAWSALGTSGLTDTQYF. The full variable domain, its missing parts supplied by reference TRBV30 and TRBJ2-3, is SQTIHQWPATLVQPVGSPLSLECTVEGTSNPNLYWYRQAAGRGLQLLFYSVGIGQISSEVPQNLSASRPQDRQFILSSKKLLLSDSGFYLCAWSALGTSGLTDTQYFGPGTRLTVL.

This chain connects TRBV13 to TRBJ1-2; no reliable D call. Trimming stripped 3 bases from V and 5 bases from J, with 7 bases between. The germline V gene has CDR1 PRHDT and CDR2 FYEKMQ (reference sequence). The CDR3 has 12 amino acids. CDR3 DNA sequence: TGTGCCAGCAGCTTCGGGTCTTATGGCTACACCTTC. Its translation is CASSFGSYGYTF.

The chain couples TRBV10-2 to TRBJ1-5; no definite D call. Germline assignment: CDR1 WSHSY and CDR2 SAAADI. V was trimmed by 10 bases and J by 0 bases, leaving 13 bases between them. This CDR3 region has 14 residues. In DNA form, the CDR3 reads TGCGCCATCAGCCCCACAGATAGCAATCAGCCCCAGCATTTT. Translation: CAISPTDSNQPQHF.

The table lists this clonotype with a few counts. The gene calls are TRBV29-1 and TRBJ2-1; tentatively, D is TRBD1 (5 bases). Germline lookup yields CDR1 SQVTM and CDR2 ANQGSEA. V lost 5 bases and J lost 4, with 15 bases in between. This CDR3 is built from 14 residues. CDR3 residues: CSVFDVQAYNEQFF. The CDR3 nucleotides read TGCAGCGTTTTCGACGTACAGGCATACAATGAGCAGTTCTTC.

This clonotype showed up just a few times. The rearrangement links TRBV13 to TRBJ2-7; D not resolved. The CDR3 has 12 residues. Per germline, CDR1 PRHDT and CDR2 FYEKMQ (reference sequence). Trimming shortened V by 5 bases and J by 6 bases, and 11 bases separated the two germline ends. The CDR3 DNA follows: TGTGCCAGCAGCGGGCGCCTGGTCGAGCAGTACTTC. Amino acid sequence: CASSGRLVEQYF.

This clonotype was picked up a small number of times. This sequence joins TRBV4-3 and TRBJ2-2; 9 nucleotides align to TRBD1. V trimming: 4 bases; J trimming: 7 bases; junction bases outside the gene matches: 13. In germline, CDR1 is LGHNA, CDR2 YSLEER. CDR3 length equals 17 residues. The CDR3 loop reads CASSLGTGRLDGGELFF. The CDR3 DNA is TGCGCCAGCAGCCTGGGGACAGGGCGTCTAGATGGCGGGGAGCTGTTTTTT.

This sequence joins TRBV7-9 and TRBJ2-1; 7 positions match TRBD1. The CDR3 sequence is 18 residues long. CDR1 SEHNR and CDR2 FQNEAQ come from the germline V gene (reference sequence). With V trimmed by 2 bases and J by 8 bases, 18 bases remained unmatched. CDR3 sequence (DNA): TGTGCCAGCAGCTTAAGTGGGACAGCACTATCCCTCCCCCATGAGCAGTTCTTC. Translated: CASSLSGTALSLPHEQFF.

This clonotype appeared once. CDR3: CASSPSTGVSSYNEQFF. In DNA, the CDR3 is TGTGCCAGCAGCCCGTCGACAGGGGTAAGCTCCTACAATGAGCAGTTCTTC. The V and J genes are TRBV7-3 and TRBJ2-1, with 8 bases identical to TRBD1. V was pared by 5 bases and J by 0 bases, with 9 bases of the junction left unmatched. Germline lookup yields CDR1 SGHTA and CDR2 FQGTGA. The CDR3 sequence is 17 residues long.

This chain links TRBV20-1 with TRBJ1-6, with D maybe TRBD1 (6 bases). Between the trimmed V and J ends, which lost 2 bases and 10 bases, there was a span of 12 bases. The CDR3 covers 13 residues. Germline CDR1 DFQATT, CDR2 SNEGSKA (reference sequence). The CDR3 region has the DNA TGCAGTGCTAGACTAGGGGGAGACTCACCCCTCCACTTT. Its protein product is CSARLGGDSPLHF.

As to this clonotype: Since a much larger clone is just one base distant, this may be a read error. This chain links TRBV15 with TRBJ1-2, with 9 bases lining up with TRBD1. The CDR3 extends over 15 amino acids. Germline CDR1 and CDR2: LNHNV and YYDKDF (reference sequence). The chain's CDR3 is CVTSASRDRDYGYTF. DNA of the CDR3: TGTGTCACCAGCGCAAGCCGGGACAGGGACTATGGCTACACCTTC.

This clonotype occurred once. The chain links TRBV19 to TRBJ2-3, with TRBD2 as a possible D gene (5 bases). V shed 5 bases and J shed 4 bases, with 16 bases lying between them. Germline-derived CDR1 and CDR2 are LNHDA and SQIVND (reference sequence). The CDR3 runs to 15 residues. CDR3 nucleotide sequence: TGTGCCAGTAGTTCAAATCTGAGGGTAGCAGATACGCAGTATTTT. Residues: CASSSNLRVADTQYF.

The chain is built from TRBV2 and TRBJ1-2, with TRBD1 as a possible D gene (5 bases). CDR1 is SNHLY, CDR2 FYNNEI, per germline. V lost 0 bases, J lost 9 bases, and 20 bases lay in between. The CDR3 covers 16 residues. Written as DNA, the CDR3 is TGTGCCAGCAGTGAAGCAGGGAGGGGAGTGATCGTCAGCTACACCTTC. Translation: CASSEAGRGVIVSYTF.

The chain has TRBV12-3 or TRBV12-4 and TRBJ2-5; the D is unclear. Trimming shortened V by 3 bases and J by 3 bases, and 11 bases separated the two germline ends. The CDR3 extends over 14 amino acids. The CDR3 DNA reads as TGTGCCAGCAGTTTCTTGCTGGTAAAAGAGACCCAGTACTTC. The encoded protein is CASSFLLVKETQYF.

This clonotype showed up just a few times. In DNA, the CDR3 is TGTGCCACCAGTTCAGGGGGCATAAATGGCTACACCTTC. Residues: CATSSGGINGYTF. The chain has TRBV24-1 and TRBJ1-2; 8 bases are a match to TRBD1. CDR1 and CDR2 from the germline V gene are KGHDR and SFDVKD. The CDR3 extends over 13 amino acids. Trimming removed 6 bases from V and 6 bases from J; junction bases left unmatched: 5.

The table lists this clonotype with many counts. This chain connects TRBV19 to TRBJ1-1; no clear D. Germline CDR1 LNHDA, CDR2 SQIVND (reference sequence). Trimming stripped 3 bases from V and 0 bases from J, with 8 bases between. The CDR3 sequence is 14 residues long. The CDR3, as DNA: TGTGCCAGTAGTATTTCGGGGATGAACACTGAAGCTTTCTTT. Translation gives CASSISGMNTEAFF.

This clonotype has at least ten counts. Mismatch with germline at one junction end may stem from a read error. The chain couples TRBV25-1 to TRBJ2-7; D is undetermined. This CDR3 has 14 residues. Germline-derived CDR1 and CDR2 are MGHDK and SYGVNS. The CDR3 DNA follows: TGTGCCAGCAGCCGAAGAGGATCCTCCGACGAGCAGTACTTC. It is translated as CASSRRGSSDEQYF.

This clonotype was counted a few times. The chain carries TRBV4-1 and TRBJ2-7; D unresolved. The length of the CDR3 is 13 residues. Germline V gene lookup returns CDR1 MGHRA and CDR2 YSYEKL. The ends were cut back, 6 bases at V and 3 bases at J, with 12 bases in the middle. Here the CDR3 reads CASRGQNLYEQYF. As DNA, the CDR3 is TGCGCCAGCAGGGGCCAAAACCTCTACGAGCAGTACTTC.

This clonotype was counted ten times or more. This chain connects TRBV9 to TRBJ1-2; TRBD1 might be the D (5 bases). The CDR3 covers 16 residues. Germline V gene lookup returns CDR1 SGDLS and CDR2 YYNGEE. The V gene lost 1 base and the J gene lost 6 bases, with 19 bases spanning the gap. The CDR3 bases are TGTGCCAGCAGCGTATCTCCTAAGGGCAGGGCGAATGGCTACACCTTC. Translating it yields CASSVSPKGRANGYTF.